The 9 T cell receptor beta chains below come from one sample, sequenced in a study of blood T cell repertoires in COVID-19 (dated by TCRdb to 2019 to 2021). The library was produced with the immunoSEQ multiplex PCR assay. In its TCRdb copy, this immuneACCESS table keeps in-frame sequences only and misses some clones. Where compared with another copy, unresolved V genes explain less than half of these, and the others have no known cause. The sample table contains around 69,000 clones; only one count was recorded for almost 85% of them. The biggest ten clones account for around 23% of the sample. The sample taken for sequencing was peripheral blood. The receptor set was obtained from a man between 50 and 59 years old with acute or convalescent COVID-19.

This clone was found a few times. V is TRBV6-5 and J is TRBJ1-6; 8 bases are shared with TRBD1. Trimming took 6 bases from V and 9 from J; bases not matched to a gene: 10. The CDR3 has 15 residues. Germline V gives CDR1 MNHEY, CDR2 SVGAGI. CDR3 in DNA: TGTGCCAGCAGCGTGACAGGGGCAGACGCTTCACCCCTCCACTTT. Its translation is CASSVTGADASPLHF.

The V call is TRBV5-4, the J call TRBJ2-5; perhaps TRBD2 as D (5 bases). Trimming removed 6 bases at V and 4 bases at J, with 13 bases between. Per germline, CDR1 SGHNT and CDR2 YYREEE (reference sequence). This CDR3 is 13 amino acids long. The CDR3 coding sequence is TGTGCCAGCAACTCCGGGGTGGCAGAGACCCAGTACTTC. Translating gives CASNSGVAETQYF.

This chain joins TRBV5-4 and TRBJ1-4; 10 bases agree with TRBD1. CDR1 SGHNT and CDR2 YYREEE come from the germline V gene (reference sequence). V lost 4 bases, J lost 4 bases, and 10 bases stayed unmatched. This CDR3 is built from 17 residues. The CDR3 coding sequence is TGTGCCAGCAGCATGCGACAGGGGGCGGCGGGTAATGAAAAACTGTTTTTT. As protein: CASSMRQGAAGNEKLFF.

The chain recombines TRBV15 with TRBJ2-3; TRBD2 aligns across 7 bases. Trimming removed 2 bases from V and 3 bases from J; junction bases left unmatched: 17. Germline CDR1 reads LNHNV; CDR2 reads YYDKDF (reference sequence). The CDR3 contains 19 residues. CDR3 region: CATSRTGTTYSRGTDTQYF. The CDR3 DNA reads TGTGCCACCAGCAGAACCGGGACTACCTACAGTCGGGGGACAGATACGCAGTATTTT.

This sequence joins TRBV19 and TRBJ2-2; TRBD1 aligns across 8 bases. The V segment lost 9 bases and the J segment 5 bases; nucleotides outside the gene matches: 8. Per germline, CDR1 LNHDA and CDR2 SQIVND (reference sequence). CDR3 length: 14 amino acids. The CDR3 region is CASRRDRNTGELFF. The CDR3 nucleotides are TGTGCCAGCCGCCGGGACAGGAATACCGGGGAGCTGTTTTTT.

The chain has TRBV19 and TRBJ2-1; perhaps TRBD1 as D (5 bases). In germline, CDR1 is LNHDA, CDR2 SQIVND (reference sequence). V was clipped by 2 bases and J by 3 bases, with 20 bases between them. This CDR3 contains 18 residues. CDR3 DNA sequence: TGTGCCAGTAGTATAACCGGACAACTCTTCGATCTCTACAATGAGCAGTTCTTC. This gives the protein CASSITGQLFDLYNEQFF.

This chain's CDR3 is CASSYETIYNEQFF. As DNA, the CDR3 is TGTGCCAGCTCATACGAGACTATCTACAATGAGCAGTTCTTC. The chain recombines TRBV18 with TRBJ2-1; D perhaps matches TRBD2 (5 bases). V was cut by 5 bases and J by 3 bases, with 11 bases left in between. The CDR3 totals 14 residues. In germline, CDR1 is KGHSH, CDR2 LQKENI.

V usage is TRBV10-1 and J usage is TRBJ2-1, with D perhaps TRBD2 (7 bases). The CDR3 runs 11 residues. Looked up from germline, CDR1 is WNHNN and CDR2 is SYGVQD (reference sequence). The ends were cut back, 8 bases at V and 9 bases at J, with 11 bases in the middle. The CDR3 DNA is TGCGCCAGCGGGGGGGCAGGTGAGCAGTTCTTC. Its protein is CASGGAGEQFF.

This clone was found once. The chain has TRBV5-1 and TRBJ1-2; TRBD1 aligns across 7 bases. Per germline, CDR1 SGHRS and CDR2 YFSETQ. This CDR3 is built from 15 residues. Losses at the gene ends were 4 bases for V and 0 bases for J; bases not matched to a gene: 6. Here the CDR3 reads CASSPGTAANYGYTF. The CDR3 nucleotides are TGCGCCAGCAGCCCCGGGACAGCAGCTAACTATGGCTACACCTTC.